This T cell receptor beta chain was recorded in a study of shared clonotypes between healthy human individuals. The method was immunoSEQ multiplex PCR; TCRdb's version includes in-frame clones alone and lacks a portion of them. This sample has about 480,000 clones; about 79% occur once, and the top ten carry about an eighth. There are 17 residues in the CDR3. The V gene end was trimmed by 3 bases and the J gene end by 1 base; junction bases not matched to a gene: 7. Germline V gives CDR1 MNHEY, CDR2 SMNVEV (reference sequence). This clone was recorded once. V gene TRBV27 combines with J gene TRBJ2-7; 12 nucleotides align to TRBD2. Sequenced input: PBMCs. The sequence was collected from a woman in her forties in good health. Some clones in this sample may be carry-over from other donors' samples. In DNA form, the CDR3 reads TGTGCCAGCAGTTTCTCCCCCGGACTAGCGGGGTCCTACGAGCAGTACTTC. Its protein is CASSFSPGLAGSYEQYF.